This T cell receptor beta chain was sequenced in a study of cytomegalovirus exposure and HLA in healthy donors. Notes on this clone: What it binds is not known.

Study-wide results and caveats: Researchers reported in a later analysis that common viral pathogens appeared linked to several top clusters. The study recorded about 160 TCR beta chains that were cytomegalovirus-associated.

Healthy people donating bone marrow made up the donors. Trimming cost V 6 bases and J 4 bases, with 15 bases left between them. CDR1 and CDR2 (germline): MNHEY, SVGAGI. The CDR3 contains 14 residues. Researchers ran the PCR with 60 Vbeta and 13 Jbeta primers. Assay: immunoSEQ multiplex PCR; the TCRdb copy retains only in-frame clones and omits some. This sample has some 78,000 clones; more than 75% occur once, and the top ten carry around a quarter. This sequence was found in a woman in her 50s in good health and CMV-seropositive. The sequencing sample was made of PBMCs. The chain combines TRBV6-5 with TRBJ1-2; D unclear. The CDR3 DNA reads TGTGCCAGCAGCCCCTCGGGGTTTTCCTATGGCTACACCTTC. Its translation is CASSPSGFSYGYTF.